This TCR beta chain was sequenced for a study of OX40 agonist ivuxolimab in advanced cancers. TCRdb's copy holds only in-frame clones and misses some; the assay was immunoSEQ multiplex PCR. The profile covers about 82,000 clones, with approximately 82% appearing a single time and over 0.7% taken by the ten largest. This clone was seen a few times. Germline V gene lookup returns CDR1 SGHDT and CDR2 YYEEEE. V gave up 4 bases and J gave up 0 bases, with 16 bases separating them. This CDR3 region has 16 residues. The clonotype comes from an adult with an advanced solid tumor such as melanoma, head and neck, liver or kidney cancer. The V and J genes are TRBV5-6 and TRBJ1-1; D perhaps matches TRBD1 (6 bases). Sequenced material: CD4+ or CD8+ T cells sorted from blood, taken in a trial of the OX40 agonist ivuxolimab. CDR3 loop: CASSLRGAGMNTEAFF. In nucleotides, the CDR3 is TGTGCCAGCAGCCTCAGGGGTGCGGGGATGAACACTGAAGCTTTCTTT.